The clone carrying this TCR beta chain was detected only a few times. This entry comes from a study of brain T cells in children with intractable seizures. Some clones are missing from TCRdb's copy, which holds only in-frame ones; the method was immunoSEQ multiplex PCR. The sample records tens of thousands of clones, under 95% being singletons. The CDR3 consists of 16 residues. The V end lost 3 bases, the J end lost 5 bases, and 16 bases lay between the germline ends. The germline V gene encodes CDR1 KGHDR and CDR2 SFDVKD. Sequencing used peripheral blood, obtained at surgery. The receptor comes from a boy younger than two with tuberous sclerosis and intractable seizures. The V call is TRBV24-1, the J call TRBJ2-1, with a weak D call TRBD2 (7 bases). The CDR3, as DNA: TGTGCCACCAGTGATCCGGGGAGGGGGACCGACAATGAGCAGTTCTTC. Encoded protein: CATSDPGRGTDNEQFF.